These T cell receptor beta chains were read from a single sample in a study of cytomegalovirus exposure and HLA in healthy donors. Repertoires were generated with immunoSEQ multiplex PCR, while TCRdb's copy carries only in-frame clones and drops some. The top ten hold 0.26% of the sample, which has about 190,000 clones, 84% seen once. The sample comprised PBMCs. These receptors originate from a boy younger than 18 in good health and CMV-seronegative. Each CDR3 is given with its conserved first and last residue. Fields, in order: V gene, J gene, clone size, D gene, CDR3 DNA, CDR3 protein. A D gene is named only where the DNA matches it firmly. Some rows mark clone size as missing; the rest say once, few, many or name a class of expanded clone.

v_gene: TRBV4-1; j_gene: TRBJ1-2; abundance: NA; d_gene: NA; CDR3nt: TGCGCCAGCAGCCAGGGGGCTGGCTATGGCTACACCTTC; CDR3aa: CASSQGAGYGYTF
v_gene: TRBV9; j_gene: TRBJ1-2; abundance: NA; d_gene: TRBD1; CDR3nt: TGTGCCAGCAGCGCCCAACTGGGGGGACAGATCACTAACTATGGCTACACCTTC; CDR3aa: CASSAQLGGQITNYGYTF
v_gene: TRBV14; j_gene: TRBJ2-2; abundance: NA; d_gene: TRBD2; CDR3nt: TGTGCCAGCAGCCAGTCGGGCGGGAGTTTGACCGGGGAGCTGTTTTTT; CDR3aa: CASSQSGGSLTGELFF
v_gene: TRBV6-1; j_gene: TRBJ1-4; abundance: NA; d_gene: NA; CDR3nt: TGTGCCAGCAGTGGACACAGGGCGGTCAACGAAAAACTGTTTTTT; CDR3aa: CASSGHRAVNEKLFF
v_gene: TRBV27; j_gene: TRBJ1-2; abundance: NA; d_gene: TRBD1; CDR3nt: TGTGCCAGCAGCTCAGTCCTGGACAGGGTCGTCTATGGCTACACCTTC; CDR3aa: CASSSVLDRVVYGYTF
v_gene: TRBV9; j_gene: TRBJ2-3; abundance: NA; d_gene: TRBD1; CDR3nt: TGTGCCAGCAGCCCATCCCCCCCCGGGACAGGGTCCGATACGCAGTATTTT; CDR3aa: CASSPSPPGTGSDTQYF
v_gene: TRBV2; j_gene: TRBJ2-1; abundance: NA; d_gene: NA; CDR3nt: TGTGCCAGCAGTGAAGCTGGAGGGGGGGTATACAATGAGCAGTTCTTC; CDR3aa: CASSEAGGGVYNEQFF
v_gene: TRBV30; j_gene: TRBJ2-7; abundance: NA; d_gene: NA; CDR3nt: TGTGCCTTGAACGCGGGACTCCTCCGGGACGAGCAGTACTTC; CDR3aa: CALNAGLLRDEQYF
v_gene: TRBV7-2; j_gene: TRBJ2-7; abundance: once; d_gene: TRBD2; CDR3nt: TGTGCCAGCAGCTTCGCCTCTAGCGGGGGAGACGAGCAGTACTTC; CDR3aa: CASSFASSGGDEQYF
v_gene: TRBV5-1; j_gene: TRBJ1-1; abundance: NA; d_gene: NA; CDR3nt: TGCGCCAGCAGCGAAGGGGGGGCTTACACTGAAGCTTTCTTT; CDR3aa: CASSEGGAYTEAFF
v_gene: TRBV6-6; j_gene: TRBJ1-1; abundance: NA; d_gene: NA; CDR3nt: TGTGCCAGCAGTTACTCACCAGGGAACACTGAAGCTTTCTTT; CDR3aa: CASSYSPGNTEAFF
v_gene: TRBV5-5; j_gene: TRBJ2-7; abundance: NA; d_gene: NA; CDR3nt: TGTGCCAGCACAAAACAGGGTTCCTACGAGCAGTACTTC; CDR3aa: CASTKQGSYEQYF
v_gene: TRBV27; j_gene: TRBJ2-3; abundance: NA; d_gene: TRBD2; CDR3nt: TGTGCCAGCAGTTCGAGCGGGAGGGCCTTAGATACGCAGTATTTT; CDR3aa: CASSSSGRALDTQYF
v_gene: TRBV10-3; j_gene: TRBJ2-7; abundance: NA; d_gene: TRBD2; CDR3nt: TGTGCCATCGGGAGGAGTGTAGCGGGAGGGCCGTACGAGCAGTACTTC; CDR3aa: CAIGRSVAGGPYEQYF
v_gene: TRBV2; j_gene: TRBJ2-3; abundance: NA; d_gene: TRBD1; CDR3nt: TGTGCCAGCAGGGGGGACAGGGCTTCTTCAGATACGCAGTATTTT; CDR3aa: CASRGDRASSDTQYF
v_gene: TRBV7-6; j_gene: TRBJ2-7; abundance: NA; d_gene: TRBD1; CDR3nt: TGTGCCAGCAGCTCCAACCCCGGGACAGGGGGCGAATACGAGCAGTACTTC; CDR3aa: CASSSNPGTGGEYEQYF
v_gene: TRBV11-2; j_gene: TRBJ2-7; abundance: NA; d_gene: TRBD1; CDR3nt: TGTGCCAGCAGCCTGGGACAGCGCTCCTACGAGCAGTACTTC; CDR3aa: CASSLGQRSYEQYF
v_gene: TRBV7-9; j_gene: TRBJ2-7; abundance: NA; d_gene: TRBD1; CDR3nt: TGTGCCAGCAGCTGGACAGGGGGCACTTCTACCTACGAGCAGTACTTC; CDR3aa: CASSWTGGTSTYEQYF